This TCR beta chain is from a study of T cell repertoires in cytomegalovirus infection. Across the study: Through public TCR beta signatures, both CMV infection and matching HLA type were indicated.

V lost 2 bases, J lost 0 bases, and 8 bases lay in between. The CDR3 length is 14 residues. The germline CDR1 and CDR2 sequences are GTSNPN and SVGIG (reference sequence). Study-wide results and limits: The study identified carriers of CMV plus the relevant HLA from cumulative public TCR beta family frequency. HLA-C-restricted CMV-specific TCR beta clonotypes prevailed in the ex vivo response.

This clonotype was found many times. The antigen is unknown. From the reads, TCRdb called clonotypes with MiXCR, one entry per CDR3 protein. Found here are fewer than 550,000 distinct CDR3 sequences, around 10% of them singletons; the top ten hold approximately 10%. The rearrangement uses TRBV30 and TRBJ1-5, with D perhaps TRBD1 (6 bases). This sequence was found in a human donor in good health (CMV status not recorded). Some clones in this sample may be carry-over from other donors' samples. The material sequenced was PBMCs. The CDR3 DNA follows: TGTGCCTGGAGTACAGGGTCTAGCAATCAGCCCCAGCATTTT. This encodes CAWSTGSSNQPQHF.